What follows are 15 T cell receptor beta chains derived from one specimen sequenced in a study of identifying expanded T cells in peripheral blood. Profiled with immunoSEQ multiplex PCR; TCRdb holds only in-frame clones, not every one. This table holds under 70,000 clones, approximately 87% found once. The sequenced sample was blood. The receptors originated from a person between 18 and 75 years old in good health.

The chain has TRBV2 and TRBJ1-3; TRBD1 might be the D (5 bases). CDR1 is SNHLY and CDR2 is FYNNEI in the germline V gene. V was cut by 6 bases and J by 4 bases, with 7 bases left in between. There are 12 residues in the CDR3. CDR3 nucleotide sequence: TGTGCCAGCAGGTACAGGGGAAACACCATATATTTT. This sequence encodes CASRYRGNTIYF.

The chain joins TRBV6-1 to TRBJ2-5; no definite D call. The V end was cut by 4 bases, the J end by 1 base, with 7 bases between. Germline V gene sequence: CDR1 MNHNS, CDR2 SASEGT. The CDR3 is made up of 13 amino acids. The CDR3 is CASSGGSQETQYF. Written as DNA, the CDR3 is TGTGCCAGCAGTGGAGGATCCCAAGAGACCCAGTACTTC.

V gene TRBV28 combines with J gene TRBJ2-7; 9 bases are shared with TRBD1. CDR1 and CDR2 from the germline V gene are MDHEN and SYDVKM. The length of the CDR3 is 14 residues. J gave up 2 bases and V 3 bases, and 2 bases lay outside the gene matches. CDR3 protein: CASSLRQGAYEQYF. The CDR3 DNA reads TGTGCCAGCAGTTTGAGACAGGGGGCCTACGAGCAGTACTTC. The full variable domain, completed using reference TRBV28 and TRBJ2-7, is DVKVTQSSRYLVKRTGEKVFLECVQDMDHENMFWYRQDPGLGLRLIYFSYDVKMKEKGDIPEGYSVSREKKERFSLILESASTNQTSMYLCASSLRQGAYEQYFGPGTRLTVT.

This clone was observed a single time. This chain joins TRBV5-4 and TRBJ2-3, with D maybe TRBD1 (5 bases). CDR1 is SGHNT, CDR2 YYREEE, per germline (reference sequence). V dropped 4 bases and J dropped 4 bases, with 10 bases sitting between them. This CDR3 region has 13 residues. CDR3 residues: CASSPNRPDTQYF. CDR3 nucleotides: TGTGCCAGCAGCCCGAACAGGCCAGATACGCAGTATTTT.

The chain employs TRBV21-1 and TRBJ2-1; TRBD1 reflects the table's D call only, with no check against the DNA. TRBV21-1 is a known pseudogene. CDR3 length equals 16 residues. Here the CDR3 reads CASISLGGTGNNEQFF. Here the CDR3 DNA reads TGTGCCAGCATCTCCCTGGGCGGGACAGGCAACAATGAGCAGTTCTTC.

This clone was seen just once. The chain has TRBV9 and TRBJ2-2, with D unclear. With 0 bases removed from V and 0 bases from J, the gap between germline ends came to 6 bases. There are 15 residues in the CDR3. Germline V gene sequence: CDR1 SGDLS, CDR2 YYNGEE. The CDR3 DNA follows: TGTGCCAGCAGCGTAGGCTCCACGAACACCGGGGAGCTGTTTTTT. It codes for CASSVGSTNTGELFF. Combining the CDR3 with reference TRBV9 and TRBJ2-2 gives the whole variable domain DSGVTQTPKHLITATGQRVTLRCSPRSGDLSVYWYQQSLDQGLQFLIQYYNGEERAKGNILERFSAQQFPDLHSELNLSSLELGDSALYFCASSVGSTNTGELFFGEGSRLTVL.

The chain combines TRBV28 with TRBJ1-5; D might be TRBD1 (5 bases). Trimming took off 3 bases at V and 1 base at J, with 16 bases between the two ends. The CDR3 runs 17 residues. The germline gives CDR1 MDHEN, CDR2 SYDVKM. CDR3 amino acids: CASSLASGGGSNQPQHF. The CDR3 nucleotides read TGTGCCAGCAGTTTGGCATCCGGGGGTGGGAGCAATCAGCCCCAGCATTTT. Drawing the rest from reference TRBV28 and TRBJ1-5, the complete variable domain is DVKVTQSSRYLVKRTGEKVFLECVQDMDHENMFWYRQDPGLGLRLIYFSYDVKMKEKGDIPEGYSVSREKKERFSLILESASTNQTSMYLCASSLASGGGSNQPQHFGDGTRLSIL.

This clone appeared a few times. This chain links TRBV5-4 with TRBJ2-4, with 9 bases lining up with TRBD2. J gave up 6 bases and V 4 bases, and 20 bases lay outside the gene matches. Germline V CDR1 and CDR2: SGHNT, YYREEE (reference sequence). The CDR3 runs 19 residues. Here the CDR3 DNA reads TGTGCCAGCAGCCAAAGGGGAGCGCAGGCGGGAGGGCACGGAAACATTCAGTACTTC. Translation gives CASSQRGAQAGGHGNIQYF.

The chain couples TRBV6-6 to TRBJ1-6, with D tentatively TRBD1 (5 bases). The CDR3 loop spans 16 amino acids. Trimming shortened V by 2 bases and J by 6 bases, and 14 bases separated the two germline ends. CDR1 is MNHNY, CDR2 SVGAGI, per germline (reference sequence). The CDR3 sequence is CASSYAGPRGNSPLHF. CDR3 nucleotides: TGTGCCAGCAGTTACGCCGGGCCTAGGGGTAATTCACCCCTCCACTTT.

J is TRBJ2-5 and V is TRBV15, with no clear D. This CDR3 has 15 residues. Germline CDR1 LNHNV, CDR2 YYDKDF (reference sequence). Trimming removed 1 base at V and 3 bases at J, with 12 bases between. CDR3 protein: CATSRGDSTKETQYF. The CDR3 DNA follows: TGTGCCACCAGCAGAGGAGATAGCACAAAAGAGACCCAGTACTTC.

The chain recombines TRBV29-1 with TRBJ2-2, with 7 nucleotides matching TRBD1. The CDR3 length is 13 residues. The V gene end was trimmed by 3 bases and the J gene end by 4 bases; junction bases not matched to a gene: 2. The germline V gene has CDR1 SQVTM and CDR2 ANQGSEA. In DNA, the CDR3 is TGCAGCGTTGACCAGGGGGTCACCGGGGAGCTGTTTTTT. This gives the protein CSVDQGVTGELFF.

The V gene is TRBV5-6, the J gene TRBJ2-1, with D perhaps matching TRBD1 or TRBD2 (6 bases each). CDR1 and CDR2 (germline): SGHDT, YYEEEE. This CDR3 has 15 residues. V was cut by 0 bases and J by 6 bases, with 13 bases left in between. The CDR3 here is CASSLVGGPGNEQFF. DNA of the CDR3: TGTGCCAGCAGCTTGGTTGGGGGGCCAGGCAATGAGCAGTTCTTC.

This clone was counted a few times. The chain carries TRBV11-3 and TRBJ1-1; D not certain. The CDR3 loop spans 15 amino acids. V dropped 5 bases and J dropped 2 bases, with 15 bases sitting between them. CDR1 is SGHNT and CDR2 is YENEEA in the germline V gene. The CDR3 sequence: CASSVAYRSNTEAFF. In DNA, the CDR3 is TGTGCCAGCAGCGTAGCGTATCGATCAAACACTGAAGCTTTCTTT.

The genes are TRBV28 and TRBJ1-1, with D uncertain. Germline values: CDR1 MDHEN, CDR2 SYDVKM. The CDR3 extends over 12 amino acids. Trimming removed 1 base from V and 7 bases from J, with 7 bases in between. DNA for the CDR3: TGTGCCAGCAGTTTATTAACAGTTGAAGCTTTCTTT. Protein: CASSLLTVEAFF.

The rearrangement links TRBV28 to TRBJ2-7; D possibly corresponds to TRBD1 (5 bases). Trimming took off 6 bases at V and 1 base at J, with 13 bases between the two ends. The CDR3 totals 14 residues. Germline assignment: CDR1 MDHEN and CDR2 SYDVKM. For the CDR3, the DNA is TGTGCCAGCAGCACCCAGGGTCCATCCTACGAGCAGTACTTC. Protein: CASSTQGPSYEQYF.